A single sample is the source of the 20 T cell receptor beta chains below, sequenced in a study of T cell repertoires in cytomegalovirus infection. TCRdb passed the reads through MiXCR, listing each CDR3 protein once. The sample carries some 920,000 distinct CDR3 sequences, approximately 31% recorded once. No antigens are known for them. Sequences were derived from cultured CD8+ T cells from PBMCs, sampled from culture after CMV antigen stimulation. These receptors came from a human donor in good health (CMV status not recorded). Some clones in this sample may be carry-over from other donors' samples.

This clonotype was observed a few times. This sequence joins TRBV7-9 and TRBJ2-3; the match to TRBD1 covers 8 bases. J gave up 8 bases and V 5 bases, and 12 bases lay outside the gene matches. The CDR3 totals 15 residues. Germline V CDR1 and CDR2: SEHNR, FQNEAQ (reference sequence). As DNA, the CDR3 is TGTGCCAGCAGCACAACCGGGACAGGAGATGGTACGCAGTATTTT. It specifies CASSTTGTGDGTQYF. The whole variable domain, filled in from reference TRBV7-9 and TRBJ2-3, reads DTGVSQNPRHKITKRGQNVTFRCDPISEHNRLYWYRQTLGQGPEFLTYFQNEAQLEKSRLLSDRFSAERPKGSFSTLEIQRTEQGDSAMYLCASSTTGTGDGTQYFGPGTRLTVL.

The chain carries TRBV6-2 or TRBV6-3 and TRBJ2-5; 9 bases line up with TRBD1. The ends lost 8 bases at V and 5 bases at J; junction bases unmatched: 9. This CDR3 region has 14 residues. Germline CDR1 and CDR2: MNHEY and SVGEGT. In DNA, the CDR3 is TGTGCCAGCTCCCTTGCGACAGGGGGGGAGACCCAGTACTTC. Protein sequence: CASSLATGGETQYF.

The chain links TRBV12-3 or TRBV12-4 to TRBJ1-2; D gene uncertain. The length of the CDR3 is 13 residues. V gave up 7 bases and J gave up 4 bases, with 13 bases separating them. The CDR3 nucleotides read TGTGCCAGCACGAGAGGGCGACGCTATGGCTACACCTTC. This gives the protein CASTRGRRYGYTF.

This clonotype showed up just a few times. This rearrangement joins TRBV28 to TRBJ2-3; a weak D match, TRBD1 (5 bases). The germline V gene encodes CDR1 MDHEN and CDR2 SYDVKM. V lost 4 bases to trimming and J lost 0 bases, with 11 bases between them. The CDR3 has 15 amino acids. In DNA, the CDR3 is TGTGCCAGCAGTTATACAGGAGCTAGCACAGATACGCAGTATTTT. It encodes CASSYTGASTDTQYF.

This chain links TRBV2 with TRBJ1-2, with a weak D call TRBD1 (6 bases). The germline V gene encodes CDR1 SNHLY and CDR2 FYNNEI. This CDR3 is built from 13 residues. Trimming shortened V by 7 bases and J by 8 bases, and 17 bases separated the two germline ends. DNA for the CDR3: TGTGCCAGCATGTCCTCTCAGGGGTCGGGCTACACCTTC. The encoded protein is CASMSSQGSGYTF.

This clonotype has just a few counts. The V call is TRBV6-2 or TRBV6-3, the J call TRBJ2-1; no definite D call. Germline V gene data show CDR1 as MNHEY and CDR2 as SVGEGT. This CDR3 has 16 amino acids. Trimming pared 0 bases from V and 10 bases from J, leaving 19 bases between. The CDR3 DNA reads as TGTGCCAGCAGTTACTCCCCAGGTCGGCCAGCAAGAGAGCAGTTCTTC. It codes for CASSYSPGRPAREQFF.

The chain recombines TRBV6-1 with TRBJ2-5, with D possibly being TRBD1 (5 bases). Trimming pared 7 bases from V and 1 base from J, leaving 10 bases between. Germline CDR1 is MNHNS and CDR2 is SASEGT. CDR3 length: 13 residues. The CDR3 DNA sequence: TGTGCCAGCACCAAACAGGTCCAAGAGACCCAGTACTTC. This gives the protein CASTKQVQETQYF.

The gene calls are TRBV2 and TRBJ1-5; no reliable D call. Germline V CDR1 and CDR2: SNHLY, FYNNEI. The V and J ends lost 7 bases and 0 bases respectively, with 19 bases between them. The CDR3 runs 17 residues. CDR3 loop: CASTGIGRLNSNQPQHF. CDR3 nucleotides: TGTGCCAGCACCGGGATTGGCAGATTAAATAGCAATCAGCCCCAGCATTTT.

This clonotype was seen at least ten times. The V call is TRBV7-2, the J call TRBJ2-7; D possibly corresponds to TRBD2 (5 bases). V was pared by 0 bases and J by 0 bases, with 9 bases between. The CDR3 has 15 amino acids. Per the germline V gene, CDR1 is SGHTA and CDR2 is FQGNSA. In nucleotides, the CDR3 is TGTGCCAGCAGCTTAGCGGCAGGACTCTCCTACGAGCAGTACTTC. Its protein is CASSLAAGLSYEQYF.

In its sample, this clonotype was seen a few times. The chain employs TRBV25-1 and TRBJ2-3; D may correspond to TRBD1 or TRBD2 (5 bases each). The CDR3 covers 16 residues. Trimming removed 3 bases at V and 4 bases at J, with 17 bases between. Germline V lookup: CDR1 MGHDK, CDR2 SYGVNS. The CDR3 bases are TGTGCCAGCAGTGACCCCGGGACCGGCCTCGCAGATACGCAGTATTTT. It codes for CASSDPGTGLADTQYF.

This rearrangement joins TRBV6-1 to TRBJ2-2; 7 nucleotides agree with TRBD1. This CDR3 has 14 amino acids. In germline, CDR1 is MNHNS, CDR2 SASEGT. Losses at the gene ends were 5 bases for V and 7 bases for J; bases not matched to a gene: 7. The DNA for the CDR3 is TGTGCCAGCAGTCCTGACAGGGTGGACGGGGAGCTGTTTTTT. It translates to CASSPDRVDGELFF.

As concerns this clonotype: One junction end disagrees with the germline gene, perhaps due to a read error. The chain is built from TRBV6-8 and TRBJ1-1; D perhaps matches TRBD1 (5 bases). The germline V gene encodes CDR1 MNHGY and CDR2 SAAAGT. The CDR3 sequence is 14 residues long. The DNA of the CDR3 is TGTGCCAGCAGGCAAGACGGGGCGGGCACTGAAGCTTTGTTT. Translating gives CASRQDGAGTEALF.

In this sample, this clonotype turned up many times. The V and J genes are TRBV7-2 and TRBJ2-3; D might be TRBD2 (7 bases). The germline gives CDR1 SGHTA, CDR2 FQGNSA. The CDR3 runs 17 residues. Trimming cost V 5 bases and J 2 bases, with 20 bases left between them. CDR3 sequence: CASSQIGAGAPTDTQYF. The CDR3 bases are TGTGCCAGCAGCCAAATTGGCGCGGGGGCTCCCACAGATACGCAGTATTTT.

The DNA for the CDR3 is TGTGCCACCAGTACTCTCGGGGGCTCTGGGGCCAACGTCCTGACTTTC. As protein: CATSTLGGSGANVLTF. J is TRBJ2-6 and V is TRBV24-1; tentative D call: TRBD2 (6 bases). Trimming pared 6 bases from V and 0 bases from J, leaving 11 bases between. CDR3 length equals 16 residues. Germline V lookup: CDR1 KGHDR, CDR2 SFDVKD.

The chain has TRBV27 and TRBJ2-3; D is undetermined. Germline V gives CDR1 MNHEY, CDR2 SMNVEV (reference sequence). V gave up 5 bases and J gave up 1 base, with 16 bases separating them. The CDR3 loop spans 16 amino acids. The CDR3 sequence: CASSPIPRGGTDTQYF. The DNA of the CDR3 is TGTGCCAGCAGTCCCATCCCCCGTGGGGGCACAGATACGCAGTATTTT.

CDR3 sequence: CASPGEGRGRYNEQFF. CDR3 DNA: TGTGCCAGCCCCGGAGAAGGGCGGGGTCGGTACAATGAGCAGTTCTTC. V gene TRBV7-8 combines with J gene TRBJ2-1, with a tentative D call TRBD2 (6 bases). Germline CDR1 SGHVS, CDR2 FQNEAQ. Deletions cut 8 bases from V and 4 bases from J, with 21 bases between. This CDR3 spans 16 amino acids.

As for this clonotype: A read error is possible here, since a much larger clone lies one base away. The chain recombines TRBV6-6 with TRBJ2-2; D call uncertain. CDR1 MNHNY and CDR2 SVGAGI come from the germline V gene (reference sequence). This CDR3 has 14 amino acids. In nucleotides, the CDR3 is TGTGCCAACAGTTACTCATGGAACACCGGGGAGCTGTTTTTT. The encoded protein is CANSYSWNTGELFF.

The V and J genes are TRBV7-9 and TRBJ2-7; unclear D gene. Germline CDR1 is SEHNR and CDR2 is FQNEAQ (reference sequence). The CDR3 loop spans 14 amino acids. The V end lost 3 bases, the J end lost 4 bases, and 13 bases lay between the germline ends. The CDR3 sequence: CASSFPGKGYEQYF. For the CDR3, the DNA is TGTGCCAGCAGCTTCCCTGGGAAAGGATACGAGCAGTACTTC.

Many counts were recorded for this clonotype. This chain joins TRBV11-3 and TRBJ2-5, with unresolved D. The CDR3 covers 14 residues. The germline V gene encodes CDR1 SGHNT and CDR2 YENEEA. V lost 4 bases to trimming and J lost 0 bases, with 9 bases between them. CDR3 in amino acids: CASSWNSNQETQYF. CDR3 coding DNA: TGTGCCAGCAGCTGGAACAGCAACCAAGAGACCCAGTACTTC.

The V call is TRBV28, the J call TRBJ2-7; TRBD1 agrees at 9 bases. The trim removed 5 bases at V and 3 bases at J, leaving 2 bases unmatched. The CDR3 consists of 13 residues. The germline V gene has CDR1 MDHEN and CDR2 SYDVKM. This CDR3 reads CASSTGGGYEQYV. The CDR3 coding sequence is TGTGCCAGCAGTACAGGGGGCGGCTACGAGCAGTACGTC.